The clone carrying this T cell receptor beta chain was picked up a small number of times. The data originate from a study of immune characterization of retroperitoneal liposarcoma. TCRdb re-called the PCR reads with MiXCR, one entry per CDR3 protein. The sample has around 13,000 distinct CDR3 sequences; 40% to 50% are singletons. V dropped 3 bases and J dropped 0; count of bases not matched to a gene: 5. Germline V lookup: CDR1 MNHNS, CDR2 SASEGT. The CDR3 is 16 amino acids. The source of this sequence is a female donor with retroperitoneal liposarcoma. Sample: tumor tissue. This chain links TRBV6-1 with TRBJ2-1, with 7 bases lining up with TRBD2. The CDR3 region is CASSEPSSGSYNEQFF. DNA for the CDR3: TGTGCCAGCAGTGAGCCATCTAGCGGCTCCTACAATGAGCAGTTCTTC.